This passage covers 32 T cell receptor beta chains from one sample sequenced in a study of OX40 agonist ivuxolimab in advanced cancers. Assay: immunoSEQ multiplex PCR; the TCRdb copy retains only in-frame clones and omits some. The table records 77,000 or so clones, roughly 87% of them present only once. The material was CD4+ or CD8+ T cells sorted from blood, obtained in a trial of the OX40 agonist ivuxolimab. Every receptor here comes from an adult with an advanced solid tumor such as melanoma, head and neck, liver or kidney cancer.

The rearrangement links TRBV5-1 to TRBJ2-3; possible D gene TRBD2, 6 bases. The CDR3 spans 22 residues. V was cut by 0 bases and J by 2 bases, with 31 bases left in between. Germline loops: CDR1 SGHRS, CDR2 YFSETQ. This chain's CDR3 is CASSLARGVPSRAFPLTDTQYF. The CDR3 DNA follows: TGCGCCAGCAGCTTGGCCCGCGGGGTCCCCTCACGGGCATTTCCACTCACAGATACGCAGTATTTT.

The chain carries TRBV5-5 and TRBJ1-3, with D maybe TRBD1 (5 bases). Germline V gene sequence: CDR1 SGHKS, CDR2 YYEKEE (reference sequence). This CDR3 has 15 residues. Trimming removed 4 bases from V and 0 bases from J, with 11 bases in between. The CDR3 reads CASSRDASSGNTIYF. The CDR3 nucleotides read TGTGCCAGCAGCAGGGACGCCTCCTCTGGAAACACCATATATTTT.

This chain connects TRBV18 to TRBJ1-1; TRBD1 aligns across 12 bases. CDR1 KGHSH and CDR2 LQKENI come from the germline V gene. Trimming removed 3 bases from V and 4 bases from J; junction bases left unmatched: 12. The CDR3 is made up of 18 amino acids. Here the CDR3 DNA reads TGTGCCAGCTCACCTGTTCCGGGACAGGGGGCGATCAGCACTGAAGCTTTCTTT. As protein: CASSPVPGQGAISTEAFF.

This chain uses TRBV2 with TRBJ1-4; no clear D gene. The CDR3 has 15 residues. V lost 4 bases and J 1 base, leaving 10 bases between the germline ends. Germline V CDR1 and CDR2: SNHLY, FYNNEI. In DNA, the CDR3 is TGTGCCAGCAGTGCTTTCGGGGTAACTAATGAAAAACTGTTTTTT. It is translated as CASSAFGVTNEKLFF. Together with reference TRBV2 and TRBJ1-4, the CDR3 gives the full variable domain: EPEVTQTPSHQVTQMGQEVILRCVPISNHLYFYWYRQILGQKVEFLVSFYNNEISEKSEIFDDQFSVERPDGSNFTLKIRSTKLEDSAMYFCASSAFGVTNEKLFFGSGTQLSVL.

This clone occurred a few times. The chain has TRBV10-3 and TRBJ2-7, with 7 bases aligning to TRBD1. Germline V gives CDR1 ENHRY, CDR2 SYGVKD. The CDR3 totals 13 residues. The trim removed 4 bases at V and 3 bases at J, leaving 3 bases unmatched. The CDR3 region is CAISGTGDYEQYF. The DNA of the CDR3 is TGTGCCATCAGTGGTACAGGGGACTACGAGCAGTACTTC.

The chain combines TRBV2 with TRBJ1-5, with TRBD1 identical over 7 bases. With V trimmed by 5 bases and J by 2 bases, 6 bases remained unmatched. The CDR3 sequence is 15 residues long. CDR1 and CDR2 from the germline V gene are SNHLY and FYNNEI. The CDR3 loop is CASSFQGDGNQPQHF. CDR3 sequence (DNA): TGTGCCAGCAGTTTTCAGGGGGATGGCAATCAGCCCCAGCATTTT. Filled out from reference TRBV2 and TRBJ1-5, the complete variable domain reads EPEVTQTPSHQVTQMGQEVILRCVPISNHLYFYWYRQILGQKVEFLVSFYNNEISEKSEIFDDQFSVERPDGSNFTLKIRSTKLEDSAMYFCASSFQGDGNQPQHFGDGTRLSIL.

J is TRBJ2-3 and V is TRBV6-1, with TRBD2 identical over 11 bases. Trimming at V came to 3 bases and at J to 5 bases, leaving 10 bases not matched to a gene. Germline CDR1 reads MNHNS; CDR2 reads SASEGT. The CDR3 has 17 amino acids. DNA of the CDR3: TGTGCCAGCAGTGAGGTCAGGGGAGGACTAGCGGGAGATACGCAGTATTTT. This translates into CASSEVRGGLAGDTQYF.

The V gene is TRBV11-2, the J gene TRBJ1-1; tentatively, D is TRBD1 (6 bases). Germline V lookup: CDR1 SGHAT, CDR2 FQNNGV. Trimming removed 6 bases at V and 6 bases at J, with 20 bases between. The CDR3 length is 15 residues. CDR3 sequence reads: CASSLLVGGVAEAFF. The CDR3 nucleotides are TGTGCCAGCAGTCTCCTGGTAGGGGGAGTAGCTGAAGCTTTCTTT. The full variable domain, rest sourced from reference TRBV11-2 and TRBJ1-1, is EAGVAQSPRYKIIEKRQSVAFWCNPISGHATLYWYQQILGQGPKLLIQFQNNGVVDDSQLPKDRFSAERLKGVDSTLKIQPAKLEDSAVYLCASSLLVGGVAEAFFGQGTRLTVV.

The chain combines TRBV6-5 with TRBJ2-7; D is unresolved. The V end lost 4 bases, the J end lost 3 bases, and 7 bases lay between the germline ends. The CDR3 is 12 amino acids. CDR1 is MNHEY, CDR2 SVGAGI, per germline. The chain's CDR3 is CASSSPLYEQYF. CDR3 DNA: TGTGCCAGCAGTTCCCCCCTCTACGAGCAGTACTTC.

V is TRBV7-2 and J is TRBJ2-5; 7 nucleotides line up with TRBD1. Per germline, CDR1 SGHTA and CDR2 FQGNSA. The CDR3 sequence is 12 residues long. V shed 4 bases, J shed 6 bases, and the junction held 2 bases outside the gene matches. The DNA of the CDR3 is TGTGCCAGCAGCTGGGACAGCCAGACCCAGTACTTC. It specifies CASSWDSQTQYF.

The chain couples TRBV18 to TRBJ1-6; perhaps TRBD1 as D (5 bases). CDR1 is KGHSH and CDR2 is LQKENI in the germline V gene. With 6 bases removed from V and 6 bases from J, the gap between germline ends came to 9 bases. The CDR3 totals 13 residues. CDR3 coding DNA: TGTGCCAGCTCTACGGGACTTAATTCACCCCTCCACTTT. Amino acids: CASSTGLNSPLHF.

The CDR3 DNA reads TGTGCCAGCAGCTTAGCCGCATACGGGAACACTGAAGCTTTCTTT. This sequence encodes CASSLAAYGNTEAFF. V is TRBV11-3 and J is TRBJ1-1, with D unresolved. V was trimmed by 1 base and J by 1 base, leaving 10 bases between them. Germline V CDR1 and CDR2: SGHNT, YENEEA. The CDR3 extends over 15 amino acids.

This rearrangement joins TRBV11-2 to TRBJ1-2; tentatively, D is TRBD1 (6 bases). Between the trimmed V and J ends, which lost 2 bases and 4 bases, there was a span of 11 bases. This CDR3 spans 14 amino acids. CDR1 and CDR2 (germline): SGHAT, FQNNGV. CDR3 DNA: TGTGCCAGCAGCTTACAGGGGTCGGGCTATGGCTACACCTTC. It translates to CASSLQGSGYGYTF.

This clone is a singleton in its sample. This chain uses TRBV9 with TRBJ2-3; weak D call: TRBD1 (6 bases). Germline values: CDR1 SGDLS, CDR2 YYNGEE. The CDR3 covers 14 residues. Trimming took 0 bases from V and 4 from J, leaving 9 bases between them. CDR3 sequence (DNA): TGTGCCAGCAGCGTAGCAGAGGGGGCAGATACGCAGTATTTT. It translates to CASSVAEGADTQYF.

This chain uses TRBV4-2 with TRBJ2-3, with a possible D match to TRBD2 (7 bases). Germline lookup yields CDR1 LGHNA and CDR2 YNFKEQ. The CDR3 is 15 residues long. With 1 base removed from V and 5 bases from J, the gap between germline ends came to 13 bases. CDR3 bases: TGTGCCAGCAGCCAAGTCCCGGGGGGCGAAGATACGCAGTATTTT. This gives the protein CASSQVPGGEDTQYF.

This clone was counted a single time. The chain joins TRBV10-3 to TRBJ1-5; 7 bases fit TRBD1. Unmatched junction bases numbered 10, after V lost 10 bases and J lost 1 base. CDR1 ENHRY and CDR2 SYGVKD come from the germline V gene. This CDR3 region has 15 residues. In nucleotides, the CDR3 is TGTGCCACCGCCGCCGGACAGGAAAGCAATCAGCCCCAGCATTTT. This translates into CATAAGQESNQPQHF.

The V gene is TRBV9, the J gene TRBJ2-1; the D gene is possibly TRBD2 (6 bases). The CDR3 is made up of 12 amino acids. Trimming removed 4 bases at V and 10 bases at J, with 12 bases between. Germline assignment: CDR1 SGDLS and CDR2 YYNGEE. Written as DNA, the CDR3 is TGTGCCAGCAGCACCCCTAGCGTAGAGCAGTTCTTC. It specifies CASSTPSVEQFF.

Only a few counts were recorded for this clone. The chain joins TRBV7-2 to TRBJ1-1; D is uncertain. This CDR3 has 15 residues. CDR1 and CDR2 from the germline V gene are SGHTA and FQGNSA. V dropped 2 bases and J dropped 4 bases, with 14 bases sitting between them. Here the CDR3 DNA reads TGTGCCAGCAGCTTATATGGCAGCCAGGTCACTGAAGCTTTCTTT. This translates into CASSLYGSQVTEAFF.

The chain recombines TRBV27 with TRBJ2-3; 8 nucleotides match TRBD2. V shed 11 bases, J shed 2 bases, and the junction held 21 bases outside the gene matches. CDR3 length: 18 amino acids. Germline CDR1 MNHEY, CDR2 SMNVEV (reference sequence). The CDR3 protein is CAVGNHPGLETSTDTQYF. The CDR3 DNA reads TGTGCCGTAGGGAATCACCCGGGACTAGAAACGTCCACAGATACGCAGTATTTT.

The chain combines TRBV29-1 with TRBJ2-7, with D perhaps matching TRBD2 (6 bases). This CDR3 contains 12 residues. Germline V gene data show CDR1 as SQVTM and CDR2 as ANQGSEA. V was trimmed by 3 bases and J by 3 bases, leaving 9 bases between them. The DNA for the CDR3 is TGCAGCGTTGATGCGGGGTTCTACGAGCAGTACTTC. As protein: CSVDAGFYEQYF.

V and J are TRBV27 and TRBJ2-2; 8 nucleotides agree with TRBD2. V lost 4 bases to trimming and J lost 5 bases; unmatched junction nucleotides: 6. The V gene's germline CDR1 is MNHEY and CDR2 SMNVEV (reference sequence). The CDR3 covers 15 residues. This CDR3 reads CASSYAGGGTGELFF. The CDR3 region has the DNA TGTGCCAGCAGTTATGCGGGGGGCGGGACCGGGGAGCTGTTTTTT.

This chain uses TRBV6-1 with TRBJ2-7, with 9 bases that match TRBD2. Germline V CDR1 and CDR2: MNHNS, SASEGT. This CDR3 comprises 14 residues. The V and J ends lost 5 bases and 0 bases, in that order; junction bases with no gene match: 2. The CDR3 loop reads CASSRLADSYEQYF. In DNA form, the CDR3 reads TGTGCCAGCAGTCGACTAGCGGACTCCTACGAGCAGTACTTC.

J is TRBJ2-3 and V is TRBV13, with 11 bases matching TRBD2. The ends lost 5 bases at V and 0 bases at J; junction bases unmatched: 10. This CDR3 region has 18 residues. Germline V lookup: CDR1 PRHDT, CDR2 FYEKMQ (reference sequence). The CDR3 DNA follows: TGTGCCAGCAGCCCTTCCGGGACTAGCGGCTTCAGCACAGATACGCAGTATTTT. Translating gives CASSPSGTSGFSTDTQYF.

The chain is built from TRBV19 and TRBJ1-5; D is undetermined. The CDR3 is 13 amino acids. From germline, CDR1 is LNHDA and CDR2 SQIVND (reference sequence). Trimming took 5 bases from V and 2 from J, leaving 7 bases between them. The CDR3 loop reads CASSSLRNQPQHF. The CDR3 nucleotides are TGTGCCAGTAGTTCCCTCCGCAATCAGCCCCAGCATTTT.

This sequence joins TRBV27 and TRBJ1-5, with TRBD1 as a possible D gene (5 bases). The CDR3 extends over 17 amino acids. The ends were cut back, 0 bases at V and 5 bases at J, with 17 bases in the middle. Germline assignment: CDR1 MNHEY and CDR2 SMNVEV (reference sequence). CDR3 in amino acids: CASSLSFGKGEDQPQHF. CDR3 nucleotide sequence: TGTGCCAGCAGTTTATCGTTCGGTAAAGGGGAAGATCAGCCCCAGCATTTT.

This chain uses TRBV11-2 with TRBJ2-3; D assignment may be TRBD1 or TRBD2 (7 bases each). V was cut by 1 base and J by 2 bases, with 13 bases left in between. CDR1 is SGHAT and CDR2 is FQNNGV in the germline V gene. The CDR3 has 16 amino acids. DNA of the CDR3: TGTGCCAGCAGCTTAGCAGGGGGGGCGACCACAGATACGCAGTATTTT. Its protein product is CASSLAGGATTDTQYF. Full variable domain (outside the CDR3, taken from reference TRBV11-2 and TRBJ2-3): EAGVAQSPRYKIIEKRQSVAFWCNPISGHATLYWYQQILGQGPKLLIQFQNNGVVDDSQLPKDRFSAERLKGVDSTLKIQPAKLEDSAVYLCASSLAGGATTDTQYFGPGTRLTVL.

The chain links TRBV7-8 to TRBJ1-2, with a possible D match to TRBD1 (5 bases). The germline V and J ends were trimmed by 3 bases and 8 bases, with 10 bases remaining between them. Germline V gene data show CDR1 as SGHVS and CDR2 as FQNEAQ. The CDR3 consists of 12 residues. This chain's CDR3 is CASSFPGLGYTF. The CDR3, as DNA: TGTGCCAGCAGCTTTCCAGGGTTGGGCTACACCTTC.

V usage is TRBV7-9 and J usage is TRBJ2-5; D is undetermined. V gave up 1 base and J gave up 7 bases, with 7 bases separating them. This CDR3 is 12 amino acids long. CDR1 SEHNR and CDR2 FQNEAQ come from the germline V gene (reference sequence). CDR3 sequence: CASSLESGTQYF. Here the CDR3 DNA reads TGTGCCAGCAGCTTAGAGTCGGGGACCCAGTACTTC.

The rearrangement joins TRBV11-3 to TRBJ2-2; the match to TRBD2 covers 10 bases. The germline V gene has CDR1 SGHNT and CDR2 YENEEA. V gave up 1 base and J gave up 4 bases; unmatched junction bases: 0. The CDR3 is 15 amino acids. CDR3 sequence (DNA): TGTGCCAGCAGCTTAGGGACTAGCGGCACCGGGGAGCTGTTTTTT. This encodes CASSLGTSGTGELFF. Filled out from reference TRBV11-3 and TRBJ2-2, the complete variable domain reads EAGVVQSPRYKIIEKKQPVAFWCNPISGHNTLYWYLQNLGQGPELLIRYENEEAVDDSQLPKDRFSAERLKGVDSTLKIQPAELGDSAVYLCASSLGTSGTGELFFGEGSRLTVL.

The rearrangement links TRBV6-5 to TRBJ2-2, with a possible D match to TRBD2 (6 bases). CDR1 MNHEY and CDR2 SVGAGI come from the germline V gene. The V and J ends lost 8 bases and 1 base respectively, with 11 bases between them. The CDR3 is made up of 14 amino acids. In DNA form, the CDR3 reads TGTGCCAGCTTTAGCGGCTGGAACACCGGGGAGCTGTTTTTT. Amino acid sequence: CASFSGWNTGELFF.

The chain carries TRBV19 and TRBJ2-7, with D perhaps matching TRBD1 or TRBD2 (6 bases each). V was shortened by 5 bases and J by 2 bases, with 16 bases between the two germline ends. This CDR3 spans 15 amino acids. Germline V gene lookup returns CDR1 LNHDA and CDR2 SQIVND (reference sequence). The CDR3 sequence: CASSVLGGGTYEQYF. Written as DNA, the CDR3 is TGTGCCAGTAGTGTTCTAGGAGGGGGAACCTACGAGCAGTACTTC. Combining the CDR3 with reference TRBV19 and TRBJ2-7 gives the whole variable domain DGGITQSPKYLFRKEGQNVTLSCEQNLNHDAMYWYRQDPGQGLRLIYYSQIVNDFQKGDIAEGYSVSREKKESFPLTVTSAQKNPTAFYLCASSVLGGGTYEQYFGPGTRLTVT.

This sequence joins TRBV10-2 and TRBJ1-2, with 8 bases matching TRBD1. Looked up from germline, CDR1 is WSHSY and CDR2 is SAAADI. The V segment lost 4 bases and the J segment 0 bases; nucleotides outside the gene matches: 7. The CDR3 loop spans 16 amino acids. The CDR3 reads CASSGQGFLANYGYTF. The DNA for the CDR3 is TGCGCCAGCAGTGGACAGGGGTTTTTAGCTAACTATGGCTACACCTTC.